The 8 T cell receptor beta chains in this list originate from one sample, sequenced in a study of cytomegalovirus exposure and HLA in healthy donors. The PCR made use of 60 Vbeta and 13 Jbeta primers. Clones were sequenced by immunoSEQ multiplex PCR, and TCRdb holds only the in-frame ones, with some missing. Among 170,000 or so clones listed, about 88% were seen once. The specimen sequenced was PBMCs. These receptors were taken from a woman younger than 35 in good health and CMV-seronegative.

The CDR3 loop reads CSVEGSQGWNTEAFF. For the CDR3, the DNA is TGCAGCGTTGAGGGGTCACAGGGTTGGAACACTGAAGCTTTCTTT. The V and J genes are TRBV29-1 and TRBJ1-1; perhaps TRBD1 as D (6 bases). The CDR3 has 15 amino acids. The V end lost 3 bases, the J end lost 1 base, and 15 bases lay between the germline ends. Germline CDR1 and CDR2: SQVTM and ANQGSEA.

The V call is TRBV9, the J call TRBJ2-3; 7 nucleotides match TRBD2. This CDR3 region has 16 residues. Germline values: CDR1 SGDLS, CDR2 YYNGEE. J lost 2 bases, V lost 0 bases, and 6 bases had no gene match. CDR3 sequence (DNA): TGTGCCAGCAGCGTAGAACTAGCGTCCCCCACAGATACGCAGTATTTT. It specifies CASSVELASPTDTQYF.

This clone has only one observation. CDR3 loop: CASSYTRGHQPQHF. The CDR3 nucleotides are TGTGCCAGCAGTTACACGAGGGGGCATCAGCCCCAGCATTTT. This sequence joins TRBV6-5 and TRBJ1-5; 7 positions match TRBD1. This CDR3 comprises 14 residues. After removal of 2 bases from V and 5 bases from J, the junction contained 3 bases not matched to a gene. Germline assignment: CDR1 MNHEY and CDR2 SVGAGI.

V usage is TRBV4-1 and J usage is TRBJ2-1; TRBD2 matches at 7 bases. The J segment lost 0 bases and the V segment lost 0 bases, leaving 5 bases of the junction unmatched. Looked up from germline, CDR1 is MGHRA and CDR2 is YSYEKL. The CDR3 is 17 amino acids. In DNA form, the CDR3 reads TGCGCCAGCAGCCAAGATTTTGGCGGGGGCTCCTACAATGAGCAGTTCTTC. It translates to CASSQDFGGGSYNEQFF.

This chain connects TRBV30 to TRBJ2-1; perhaps TRBD2 as D (5 bases). The CDR3 extends over 12 amino acids. In germline, CDR1 is GTSNPN, CDR2 SVGIG (reference sequence). Trimming left V 2 bases short and J 5 bases short, with 7 bases between. CDR3 region: CAWSPGNNEQFF. The CDR3 DNA follows: TGTGCCTGGAGTCCGGGGAACAATGAGCAGTTCTTC.

V usage is TRBV19 and J usage is TRBJ2-1, with 9 nucleotides matching TRBD1. The length of the CDR3 is 14 residues. Germline CDR1 LNHDA, CDR2 SQIVND (reference sequence). V was clipped by 9 bases and J by 0 bases; unmatched bases: 3. The CDR3 loop is CASGQGSSYNEQFF. DNA of the CDR3: TGTGCCAGCGGACAGGGGAGCTCCTACAATGAGCAGTTCTTC.

The chain recombines TRBV19 with TRBJ2-2, with TRBD2 matching 9 bases. The CDR3 is 16 residues long. The germline CDR1 and CDR2 sequences are LNHDA and SQIVND (reference sequence). J gave up 5 bases and V 5 bases, and 9 bases lay outside the gene matches. CDR3 sequence reads: CASSATHSGRTGELFF. CDR3 nucleotides: TGTGCCAGTAGTGCGACCCATAGCGGGAGAACCGGGGAGCTGTTTTTT.

The J gene is TRBJ2-5, the V gene TRBV4-2, with D possibly TRBD2 on 5 matching bases. The V end lost 3 bases, the J end lost 7 bases, and 12 bases lay between the germline ends. The germline V gene encodes CDR1 LGHNA and CDR2 YNFKEQ. The CDR3 loop spans 13 amino acids. Here the CDR3 reads CASSQLGLGTQYF. The DNA for the CDR3 is TGTGCCAGCAGCCAGCTAGGACTTGGGACCCAGTACTTC.